These 18 T cell receptor beta chains came from one sample sequenced in a study of T cells in Graves' hyperthyroidism and ophthalmopathy. Amplified TCR beta CDR3 regions came from RNA transcripts. Primed by the HTBI set, a first-round RT-PCR was run on the TCR CDR3. TCRdb reanalysed the multiplex PCR reads using MiXCR and keeps one entry per CDR3 protein. The sample has about 560,000 distinct CDR3 sequences, roughly a sixth seen once; the top ten hold 18%. Sequencing was done on a sample of blood. The source of these receptors is a woman under 30 with Graves' hyperthyroidism.

This clonotype has a handful of counts. With a much larger clone just one base away, this may be a read error. The DNA for the CDR3 is TGTGCCAGCTGCATGTCCGGGACAGGAAGAGGTCGTGAGCAGTACTTC. This sequence encodes CASCMSGTGRGREQYF. V gene TRBV11-2 combines with J gene TRBJ2-7, with 8 nucleotides matching TRBD1. The CDR3 is made up of 16 amino acids. J lost 7 bases, V lost 8 bases, and 19 bases had no gene match. Germline CDR1 is SGHAT and CDR2 is FQNNGV. The complete variable domain, with remaining parts taken from reference TRBV11-2 and TRBJ2-7, reads EAGVAQSPRYKIIEKRQSVAFWCNPISGHATLYWYQQILGQGPKLLIQFQNNGVVDDSQLPKDRFSAERLKGVDSTLKIQPAKLEDSAVYLCASCMSGTGRGREQYFGPGTRLTVT.

There are many counts of this clonotype. V usage is TRBV6-1 and J usage is TRBJ2-7, with D maybe TRBD2 (6 bases). Per the germline V gene, CDR1 is MNHNS and CDR2 is SASEGT. V shed 5 bases and J shed 6 bases, with 23 bases lying between them. The CDR3 totals 16 residues. CDR3 sequence reads: CASSPPRTTGRGEQYF. In DNA, the CDR3 is TGTGCCAGCAGTCCCCCCCGGACTACGGGTCGGGGCGAGCAGTACTTC.

V is TRBV4-1 and J is TRBJ2-1; TRBD2 is a possible D gene (6 bases). Germline-derived CDR1 and CDR2 are MGHRA and YSYEKL. There are 13 residues in the CDR3. V was trimmed by 5 bases and J by 3 bases, leaving 8 bases between them. Here the CDR3 reads CASSGGFYNEQFF. CDR3 nucleotides: TGCGCCAGCAGCGGGGGGTTCTACAATGAGCAGTTCTTC.

This clonotype was counted between two and nine times. This clone may be a read error of a much larger clone one base away. V usage is TRBV30 and J usage is TRBJ1-2, with D hard to call. CDR3 length equals 13 residues. Germline V gene sequence: CDR1 GTSNPN, CDR2 SVGIG (reference sequence). The CDR3 protein is CAWSRTQYYGYSF. CDR3 coding DNA: TGTGCCTGGAGTAGGACGCAATACTATGGCTACAGCTTC.

In this sample, this clonotype turned up a few times. The chain uses TRBV12-3 or TRBV12-4 and TRBJ2-7; 9 bases map to TRBD1. The CDR3 loop spans 14 amino acids. V dropped 5 bases and J dropped 4; count of bases not matched to a gene: 6. The chain's CDR3 is CASSQQTGGYEQYF. The CDR3 nucleotides read TGTGCCAGCAGTCAGCAGACAGGGGGTTACGAGCAGTACTTC.

This clonotype has a count of ten or more. The V call is TRBV20-1, the J call TRBJ2-1; 9 bases fit TRBD2. Germline CDR1 and CDR2: DFQATT and SNEGSKA (reference sequence). This CDR3 is 15 amino acids long. Trimming cost V 0 bases and J 4 bases; bases outside gene matches: 4. CDR3 amino acids: CSARDLTSGYNEQFF. CDR3 bases: TGCAGTGCTAGAGATTTAACTAGCGGGTACAATGAGCAGTTCTTC.

This clonotype was observed at least ten times. V usage is TRBV14 and J usage is TRBJ2-3; D gene unclear. Germline CDR1 reads SGHDN; CDR2 reads FVKESK. This CDR3 contains 16 residues. The germline V and J ends were trimmed by 2 bases and 1 base, with 13 bases remaining between them. The CDR3 spells CASSQRRTYRTDTQYF. Here the CDR3 DNA reads TGTGCCAGCAGCCAACGGAGAACCTACCGCACAGATACGCAGTATTTT.

This clonotype was found many times. The rearrangement links TRBV20-1 to TRBJ2-5, with D tentatively TRBD1 (6 bases). CDR3 length: 13 amino acids. Germline V gene lookup returns CDR1 DFQATT and CDR2 SNEGSKA (reference sequence). V gave up 6 bases and J gave up 5 bases, with 16 bases separating them. For the CDR3, the DNA is TGCAGTGCCGCGACAGGAAGGATGGAGACCCAGTACTTC. This codes for CSAATGRMETQYF.

This clonotype has ten or more counts. The chain recombines TRBV27 with TRBJ2-3; 10 nucleotides align to TRBD2. Germline assignment: CDR1 MNHEY and CDR2 SMNVEV (reference sequence). The CDR3 extends over 17 amino acids. V was clipped by 4 bases and J by 1 base; unmatched bases: 8. In DNA, the CDR3 is TGTGCCAGCAGTTACCAACCGGGGACTAGCGGCACAGATACGCAGTATTTT. This encodes CASSYQPGTSGTDTQYF.

The gene calls are TRBV7-2 and TRBJ1-6; 8 nucleotides agree with TRBD1. With V trimmed by 2 bases and J by 9 bases, 9 bases remained unmatched. CDR3 length: 16 amino acids. Germline-derived CDR1 and CDR2 are SGHTA and FQGNSA. This CDR3 is CASSLFTGGSSSPLHF. The CDR3 DNA follows: TGTGCCAGCAGCTTATTTACAGGGGGAAGTTCTTCACCCCTCCACTTT.

The chain is built from TRBV27 and TRBJ2-7; tentatively, D is TRBD1 or TRBD2 (5 bases each). The CDR3 length is 15 residues. Trimming took off 4 bases at V and 7 bases at J, with 20 bases between the two ends. Germline CDR1 reads MNHEY; CDR2 reads SMNVEV (reference sequence). CDR3 in amino acids: CASSSTGTFLGEQYF. The CDR3 DNA reads as TGTGCCAGCAGTTCTACGGGGACCTTTCTTGGAGAGCAGTACTTC.

This clonotype was seen repeatedly, ten times or more. The chain has TRBV5-1 and TRBJ2-3, with D possibly matching TRBD1 (6 bases). Germline V gene lookup returns CDR1 SGHRS and CDR2 YFSETQ. CDR3 size: 14 residues. Deletions cut 4 bases from V and 5 bases from J, with 14 bases between. The CDR3 spells CASSISTGIDTQYF. In DNA form, the CDR3 reads TGCGCCAGCAGCATCTCAACAGGGATAGATACGCAGTATTTT.

The chain has TRBV6-1 and TRBJ1-5, with a weak D call TRBD1 (6 bases). The CDR3 is made up of 14 amino acids. V was cut by 7 bases and J by 6 bases, with 16 bases left in between. Germline V gene data show CDR1 as MNHNS and CDR2 as SASEGT. The CDR3 reads CASILQGGFQPQHF. CDR3 DNA sequence: TGTGCCAGCATTTTACAGGGAGGATTTCAGCCCCAGCATTTT.

This clonotype was seen only a few times. The gene calls are TRBV7-8 and TRBJ2-5; 10 bases align to TRBD2. CDR1 and CDR2 (germline): SGHVS, FQNEAQ. This CDR3 has 17 residues. The V gene end was trimmed by 7 bases and the J gene end by 2 bases; junction bases not matched to a gene: 13. The CDR3 spells CASTYSPGLAPQETQYF. DNA for the CDR3: TGTGCCAGCACCTACAGCCCGGGACTAGCGCCGCAAGAGACCCAGTACTTC.

This clonotype appeared many times. The gene calls are TRBV5-1 and TRBJ1-1, with TRBD1 matching 7 bases. This CDR3 contains 16 residues. Trimming at V came to 4 bases and at J to 0 bases, leaving 9 bases not matched to a gene. Per germline, CDR1 SGHRS and CDR2 YFSETQ. DNA for the CDR3: TGCGCCAGCAGCGCGCCACAGGGGAAGTTGAACACTGAAGCTTTCTTT. It yields the protein CASSAPQGKLNTEAFF.

A few counts support this clonotype. In DNA, the CDR3 is TGTGCCAGCAGCCCCGTAAGGGGGACAGTTGGGAATGAGCAGTTCTTC. Protein: CASSPVRGTVGNEQFF. This chain links TRBV11-1 with TRBJ2-1, with 7 bases aligning to TRBD1. The CDR3 has 16 amino acids. The trim removed 5 bases at V and 7 bases at J, leaving 14 bases unmatched. CDR1 and CDR2 from the germline V gene are SGHAT and FQDESV (reference sequence).

This clonotype was recorded many times. V gene TRBV12-3 or TRBV12-4 combines with J gene TRBJ2-7, with 8 bases matching TRBD1. The CDR3 is 15 residues long. V was clipped by 5 bases and J by 1 base; unmatched bases: 7. The CDR3 DNA sequence: TGTGCCAGCAGTCAGAGGGACAGGAGTTCCTACGAGCAGTACTTC. Protein sequence: CASSQRDRSSYEQYF.

This clonotype has a handful of counts. The rearrangement uses TRBV11-2 and TRBJ2-5; 7 bases agree with TRBD1. This CDR3 is built from 14 residues. CDR1 and CDR2 (germline): SGHAT, FQNNGV. Trimming took 5 bases from V and 4 from J; bases not matched to a gene: 7. The CDR3, as DNA: TGTGCCAGCAGCCACAGGGGATTCGGAGAGACCCAGTACTTC. Translated, it gives CASSHRGFGETQYF.